A single sample gave rise to the 26 T cell receptor beta chains below, sequenced in a study of blood T cells in healthy people across ages. A J-beta primer mix and a sample-barcoded 5' primer were used in a second PCR of about 7 to 12 cycles. In TCRdb, the 5' RACE reads were re-called with MiXCR into one record per CDR3 protein. This sample yields about 560,000 distinct CDR3 sequences, of which over 25% are seen a single time; 3.6% belongs to the top ten. The sample was also reused in another study, on T cells of mothers and their children.

The specimen sequenced was blood. The source of these receptors is a boy younger than 10 in good health.

This sequence joins TRBV10-3 and TRBJ2-3; TRBD2 matches 9 bases. Germline CDR1 reads ENHRY; CDR2 reads SYGVKD. V shed 6 bases, J shed 3 bases, and the junction held 10 bases outside the gene matches. The CDR3 contains 16 residues. CDR3 nucleotide sequence: TGTGCCATCAGCCCTCCGACTAGCGGATTAACAGATACGCAGTATTTT. This gives the protein CAISPPTSGLTDTQYF.

The chain's CDR3 is CASRSPFGRETQYF. CDR3 coding DNA: TGTGCCAGCAGGTCGCCATTCGGGAGAGAGACCCAGTACTTC. The rearrangement joins TRBV2 to TRBJ2-5; TRBD2 is a possible D gene (6 bases). The V gene's germline CDR1 is SNHLY and CDR2 FYNNEI. V was cut by 6 bases and J by 4 bases, with 15 bases left in between. The CDR3 extends over 14 amino acids.

This clonotype was recorded a few times. V usage is TRBV10-3 and J usage is TRBJ1-5, with D perhaps matching TRBD1 (5 bases). The germline V and J ends were trimmed by 7 bases and 5 bases, with 12 bases remaining between them. In germline, CDR1 is ENHRY, CDR2 SYGVKD. CDR3 size: 13 residues. The CDR3 DNA reads TGTGCCATCACTGACAGTCCTGATCAGCCCCAGCATTTT. Residues: CAITDSPDQPQHF.

The CDR3 sequence is CASSSGTMETQYF. CDR3 in DNA: TGCGCCAGCAGCTCCGGGACTATGGAGACCCAGTACTTC. The chain carries TRBV5-1 and TRBJ2-5; 7 nucleotides agree with TRBD2. V lost 3 bases, J lost 5 bases, and 4 bases stayed unmatched. The CDR3 runs 13 residues. Germline CDR1 SGHRS, CDR2 YFSETQ.

The V and J genes are TRBV10-2 and TRBJ2-7, with no clear D. This CDR3 is built from 14 residues. Trimming left V 6 bases short and J 0 bases short, with 12 bases between. The germline V gene encodes CDR1 WSHSY and CDR2 SAAADI. DNA for the CDR3: TGCGCCAGCAGAGGAAGCGTCGACTCCTACGAGCAGTACTTC. Translating it yields CASRGSVDSYEQYF.

This CDR3 reads CASSYSGLAGEVDEQYF. As DNA, the CDR3 is TGTGCCAGCAGTTACTCTGGACTAGCGGGAGAAGTGGACGAGCAGTACTTC. This chain connects TRBV6-2 or TRBV6-3 to TRBJ2-7; TRBD2 matches at 13 bases. V dropped 0 bases and J dropped 5; count of bases not matched to a gene: 7. The germline V gene encodes CDR1 MNHEY and CDR2 SVGEGT. The CDR3 spans 17 residues.

The chain joins TRBV28 to TRBJ1-1, with 7 positions matching TRBD1. The CDR3 runs to 17 residues. V lost 3 bases, J lost 1 base, and 11 bases stayed unmatched. Germline CDR1 is MDHEN and CDR2 is SYDVKM. The CDR3 loop is CASSLTGRRGWNTEAFF. The CDR3 nucleotides are TGTGCCAGCAGTTTGACAGGGAGGAGGGGATGGAACACTGAAGCTTTCTTT.

The rearrangement links TRBV6-5 to TRBJ2-1; 11 positions match TRBD1. Per the germline V gene, CDR1 is MNHEY and CDR2 is SVGAGI. The junction had 5 bases not matched to a gene; V was cut back by 8 bases and J by 5 bases. This CDR3 comprises 14 residues. CDR3 amino acids: CASGDRGMHNEQFF. In nucleotides, the CDR3 is TGTGCCAGCGGGGACAGGGGGATGCACAATGAGCAGTTCTTC.

This clonotype was observed a few times. One end of the junction varies from germline; a read error may be responsible. The chain recombines TRBV10-1 with TRBJ2-2; tentatively, D is TRBD2 (6 bases). CDR3 length: 15 amino acids. Germline V gene sequence: CDR1 WNHNN, CDR2 SYGVQD (reference sequence). Here the CDR3 DNA reads TGCGCCAGCAGTGATTTCGCGAGGAACACCGGGGGGCTGTTTTTT. Residues: CASSDFARNTGGLFF.

The chain carries TRBV6-2 or TRBV6-3 and TRBJ2-3, with 11 bases identical to TRBD2. This CDR3 region has 14 residues. The germline gives CDR1 MNHEY, CDR2 SVGEGT. J was trimmed by 4 bases and V by 11 bases; bases with no gene match: 8. The CDR3 here is CASKVTSGADTQYF. CDR3 nucleotides: TGTGCCTCCAAGGTGACTAGCGGGGCAGATACGCAGTATTTT.

This clonotype has only a few counts. This sequence joins TRBV5-1 and TRBJ2-5; 7 bases line up with TRBD1. The CDR3 consists of 12 residues. Trimming took 5 bases from V and 5 from J; bases not matched to a gene: 3. Germline-derived CDR1 and CDR2 are SGHRS and YFSETQ. The CDR3: CASRKGGETQYF. CDR3 coding DNA: TGCGCCAGCAGGAAAGGGGGCGAGACCCAGTACTTC.

The rearrangement links TRBV7-2 to TRBJ2-3; TRBD2 might be the D (6 bases). The CDR3 contains 14 residues. The germline V and J ends were trimmed by 10 bases and 0 bases, with 14 bases remaining between them. The V gene's germline CDR1 is SGHTA and CDR2 FQGNSA. The CDR3 sequence: CATGGVGSTDTQYF. The CDR3 nucleotides read TGTGCCACCGGAGGGGTGGGTAGCACAGATACGCAGTATTTT.

V and J are TRBV15 and TRBJ1-2; 8 positions match TRBD1. Germline V gene data show CDR1 as LNHNV and CDR2 as YYDKDF (reference sequence). The J segment lost 4 bases and the V segment lost 5 bases, leaving 9 bases of the junction unmatched. This CDR3 region has 15 residues. The CDR3, as DNA: TGTGCCACCAGCGGTCCAGGGGGCGGGTTCTATGGCTACACCTTC. Protein: CATSGPGGGFYGYTF.

V gene TRBV7-2 combines with J gene TRBJ1-4; D is possibly TRBD1 (6 bases). CDR1 and CDR2 (germline): SGHTA, FQGNSA. This CDR3 spans 15 amino acids. V was pared by 0 bases and J by 7 bases, with 12 bases between. CDR3 in amino acids: CASSLAGTSGEKLFF. The DNA for the CDR3 is TGTGCCAGCAGCTTAGCCGGGACATCGGGTGAAAAACTGTTTTTT. The variable domain in full, completed from reference TRBV7-2 and TRBJ1-4, reads GAGVSQSPSNKVTEKGKDVELRCDPISGHTALYWYRQSLGQGLEFLIYFQGNSAPDKSGLPSDRFSAERTGGSVSTLTIQRTQQEDSAVYLCASSLAGTSGEKLFFGSGTQLSVL.

This chain uses TRBV20-1 with TRBJ2-1; 7 bases are a match to TRBD2. The trim removed 6 bases at V and 4 bases at J, leaving 9 bases unmatched. The CDR3 runs 14 residues. Germline assignment: CDR1 DFQATT and CDR2 SNEGSKA (reference sequence). CDR3 region: CSAVDSGGYNEQFF. The CDR3 DNA sequence: TGCAGTGCAGTCGATTCCGGGGGGTACAATGAGCAGTTCTTC.

This clonotype was seen just once. The gene calls are TRBV13 and TRBJ2-1; maybe TRBD1 (6 bases). In germline, CDR1 is PRHDT, CDR2 FYEKMQ (reference sequence). Trimming removed 3 bases from V and 6 bases from J, with 18 bases in between. This CDR3 comprises 16 residues. Here the CDR3 reads CASSFLGTGNINEQFF. The CDR3, as DNA: TGTGCCAGCAGCTTTTTGGGTACAGGGAATATCAATGAGCAGTTCTTC.

The rearrangement links TRBV28 to TRBJ2-1; 7 bases align to TRBD1. Trimming took 2 bases from V and 4 from J; bases not matched to a gene: 5. Germline loops: CDR1 MDHEN, CDR2 SYDVKM. The CDR3 consists of 15 residues. CDR3 loop: CASSLPGTVYNEQFF. The CDR3 nucleotides read TGTGCCAGCAGTTTACCCGGGACAGTTTACAATGAGCAGTTCTTC.

J is TRBJ2-5 and V is TRBV20-1, with D perhaps given as TRBD1 or TRBD2 (5 bases each). V gave up 5 bases and J gave up 4 bases, with 11 bases separating them. The CDR3 contains 12 residues. Germline V gene lookup returns CDR1 DFQATT and CDR2 SNEGSKA (reference sequence). Written as DNA, the CDR3 is TGCAGTGCTGGGGGTATCCTAGAGACCCAGTACTTC. Translation gives CSAGGILETQYF.

This clonotype came up a few times. In nucleotides, the CDR3 is TGTGCCACCTGGCGTACGCAGTATTTT. Protein product: CATWRTQYF. The J gene is TRBJ2-3, the V gene TRBV24-1; D unclear. Trimming stripped 9 bases from V and 8 bases from J, with 5 bases between. Per the germline V gene, CDR1 is KGHDR and CDR2 is SFDVKD. CDR3 length: 9 residues.

This clonotype appeared a few times. V and J are TRBV20-1 and TRBJ1-4, with TRBD1 as a possible D gene (5 bases). This CDR3 comprises 13 residues. CDR1 is DFQATT and CDR2 is SNEGSKA in the germline V gene (reference sequence). DNA for the CDR3: TGCGGATGGCTCAGGGAAACTAATGAAAAACTGTTTTTT. This translates into CGWLRETNEKLFF.

The sample holds many counts of this clonotype. The V call is TRBV20-1, the J call TRBJ1-4, with D maybe TRBD1 (5 bases). CDR3 length equals 15 residues. Germline V gene sequence: CDR1 DFQATT, CDR2 SNEGSKA (reference sequence). V shed 3 bases and J shed 0 bases, with 11 bases lying between them. CDR3 amino acids: CSARGDSATNEKLFF. CDR3 coding DNA: TGCAGTGCTAGGGGAGACAGTGCAACTAATGAAAAACTGTTTTTT.

This chain links TRBV12-3 or TRBV12-4 with TRBJ1-4, with 8 positions matching TRBD1. CDR3 length: 14 amino acids. V shed 5 bases, J shed 4 bases, and the junction held 3 bases outside the gene matches. CDR3 bases: TGTGCCAGCAGTAGACAGGGGTATAATGAAAAACTGTTTTTT. Its translation is CASSRQGYNEKLFF.

This clonotype occurred once. The chain uses TRBV20-1 and TRBJ2-5; 7 nucleotides match TRBD1. Germline assignment: CDR1 DFQATT and CDR2 SNEGSKA (reference sequence). J gave up 0 bases and V 6 bases, and 13 bases lay outside the gene matches. This CDR3 is 16 amino acids long. The CDR3 region has the DNA TGCAGTGCCCCCCCAGAGACAGGGTATTACCAAGAGACCCAGTACTTC. As protein: CSAPPETGYYQETQYF.

The V gene is TRBV25-1, the J gene TRBJ2-4; unclear D gene. Germline V gene data show CDR1 as MGHDK and CDR2 as SYGVNS. The CDR3 is 15 residues long. V was clipped by 0 bases and J by 3 bases, with 9 bases between them. The CDR3 protein is CASSEYRTSKNIQYF. CDR3 nucleotides: TGTGCCAGCAGTGAATATCGAACCAGCAAAAACATTCAGTACTTC.

The genes are TRBV5-6 and TRBJ2-3, with 7 bases fitting TRBD2. With 2 bases clipped from V and 6 bases from J, the junction kept 9 bases outside the gene matches. Germline V lookup: CDR1 SGHDT, CDR2 YYEEEE. The CDR3 is 15 residues long. CDR3 sequence reads: CASSFERGVGDTQYF. The CDR3 nucleotides read TGTGCCAGCAGCTTCGAACGGGGGGTGGGGGATACGCAGTATTTT.

This clonotype has more than one count but fewer than ten. This sequence joins TRBV29-1 and TRBJ2-6, with D perhaps being TRBD1 or TRBD2 (5 bases each). The CDR3 consists of 13 residues. The V gene's germline CDR1 is SQVTM and CDR2 ANQGSEA. CDR3 sequence: CGGIGQGANVLTF. The CDR3, as DNA: TGCGGGGGTATAGGTCAGGGGGCCAACGTCCTGACTTTC.